This T cell receptor beta chain was observed in a study of a mutant IDH1 vaccine in newly diagnosed glioma (dated by TCRdb to the early 2020s). Concerning the study at large: Eight vaccinations were administered to patients in weeks 1, 3, 5, 7, 11, 15, 19 and 23, corresponding to visits V03 through V10. Vaccination began 4-6 weeks after radiotherapy alone, or alongside temozolomide cycles in the chemotherapy-containing groups. The 32 treated patients were around 62% male and around 40% female, with a mean age of about 38 years. Before enrollment, most patients had been given radiochemotherapy with temozolomide as standard therapy, while the rest had received either radiotherapy alone or temozolomide alone. Six visits were used for peripheral blood collection: V03 (baseline), V05, V07, V10, V12 and V13. Longitudinal TCRB deep sequencing was performed for about two dozen treated patients wherever samples were available for exploratory analyses. Study-level results and caveats: Selection of PBMC samples for TCRB deep sequencing was based on availability. No apparent relationship was observed between pseudoprogression and alterations in the top peripheral T cell clonotypes detected by TCRB sequencing. Vaccine-induced immune responses across multiple MHC alleles were detected in 85% to 95% of patients. It was noted by the authors that analyses of patient blood samples could not be reproduced owing to sample limitations.

Libraries were constructed by the immunoSEQ multiplex PCR assay. The hsTCRB Kit was used according to the manufacturer's protocol to amplify rearranged TCR beta chain sequences. TCRB libraries were sequenced on an Illumina MiSeq. The source study handled its data this way. Demultiplexing, trimming and gene mapping were performed with the kit vendor's proprietary platform. The clones in this table, taken by TCRdb from immuneACCESS, are in-frame only. Not every clone is retained; where verified, under half of the shortfall comes from an unresolved V gene, and the cause of the rest is unknown. V and J calls and clone size are those listed in that table; D and trimming were worked out from the DNA. This sample is represented by around 85,000 clones; roughly 85% of them were singletons. The ten largest make up about 2.2% of the sample. There are 15 amino acids in the CDR3, from cysteine to phenylalanine inclusive. Of the read, only the CDR3 DNA is kept; its 45 bases are in frame from base 1. The germline V gene yields SGDLS for CDR1 and YYNGEE for CDR2. The germline V end is reduced by 3 bases and the J end by 3 bases; junction bases left unmatched: 7.

This clone has only one observation. The specificity of this receptor is unknown. Base-call qualities are not available, and no considerably larger clone is one nucleotide away. This specimen's time point label, per the study, means: week 23, last vaccination. Each vaccine dose, consisting of 300 ug of a 20-mer mutant IDH1 peptide in Montanide, was administered subcutaneously with topical imiquimod. Newly diagnosed WHO grade 3 or 4 IDH1-mutant astrocytomas showing loss of nuclear ATRX were present in the donors. The samples were drawn from NOA16, a multicentre, single-arm, open-label phase I trial in Germany that tested a mutant IDH1 peptide vaccine in humans for the first time. Genomic DNA for TCRB sequencing was extracted from EDTA blood using the DNeasy Blood and Tissue Kit.

The input for sequencing was PBMCs, taken from a glioma patient whose treatment included an IDH1 peptide vaccine. The chain was built from TRBV9 and TRBJ2-7, with 9 middle bases fitting TRBD1. This receptor was identified in a man aged 25-45 years with glioma. Some clones in this sample may be carry-over from other donors' samples. The DNA sequence reads TGTGCCAGCAGCGGAGATGGGACAGGGAACTACGAGCAGTACTTC. Its protein is CASSGDGTGNYEQYF.